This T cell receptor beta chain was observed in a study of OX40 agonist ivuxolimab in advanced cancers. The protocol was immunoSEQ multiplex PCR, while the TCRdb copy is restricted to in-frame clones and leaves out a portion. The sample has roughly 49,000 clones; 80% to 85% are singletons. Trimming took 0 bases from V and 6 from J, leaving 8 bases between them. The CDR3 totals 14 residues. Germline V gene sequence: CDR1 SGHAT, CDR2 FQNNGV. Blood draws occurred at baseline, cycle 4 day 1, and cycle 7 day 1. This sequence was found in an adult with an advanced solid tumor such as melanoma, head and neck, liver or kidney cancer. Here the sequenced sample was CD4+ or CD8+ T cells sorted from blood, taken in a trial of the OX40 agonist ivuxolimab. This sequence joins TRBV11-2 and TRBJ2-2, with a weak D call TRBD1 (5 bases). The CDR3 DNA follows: TGTGCCAGCAGCTTAGAATTGGGGCCCGGGGAGCTGTTTTTT. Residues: CASSLELGPGELFF.